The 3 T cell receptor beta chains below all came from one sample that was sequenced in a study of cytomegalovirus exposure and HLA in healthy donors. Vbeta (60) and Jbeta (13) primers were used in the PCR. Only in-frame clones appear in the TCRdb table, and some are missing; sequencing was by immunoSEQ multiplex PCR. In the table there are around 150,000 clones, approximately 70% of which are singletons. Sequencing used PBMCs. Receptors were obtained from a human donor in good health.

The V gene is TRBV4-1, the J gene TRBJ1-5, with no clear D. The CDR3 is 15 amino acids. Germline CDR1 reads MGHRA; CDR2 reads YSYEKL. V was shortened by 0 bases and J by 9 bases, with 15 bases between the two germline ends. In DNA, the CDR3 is TGCGCCAGCAGCCAAGATCTTACGGGATATCGGCCCCAGCATTTT. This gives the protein CASSQDLTGYRPQHF.

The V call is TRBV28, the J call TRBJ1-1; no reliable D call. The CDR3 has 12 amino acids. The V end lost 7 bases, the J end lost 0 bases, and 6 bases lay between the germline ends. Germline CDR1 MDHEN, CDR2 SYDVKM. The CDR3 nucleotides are TGTGCCAGCAAGGAGATGAACACTGAAGCTTTCTTT. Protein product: CASKEMNTEAFF.

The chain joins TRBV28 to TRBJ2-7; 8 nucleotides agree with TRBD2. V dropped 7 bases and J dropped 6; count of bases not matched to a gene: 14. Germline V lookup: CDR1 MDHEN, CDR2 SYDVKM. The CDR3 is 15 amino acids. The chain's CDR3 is CASTSTSGLLSEQYF. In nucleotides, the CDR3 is TGTGCCAGCACCAGTACTAGCGGACTCCTATCCGAGCAGTACTTC.